One T cell receptor beta chain is described in this entry. Its target is not known. Production of TCR cDNA was by 5'RACE template switching, which also added a universal primer site and UMIs. TCRdb analysed the 5' RACE reads with MiXCR anew, one entry per CDR3 protein. The sample carries approximately 300,000 distinct CDR3 sequences, approximately 7% recorded once. In germline, CDR1 is MNHEY, CDR2 SVGEGT. CDR3 length equals 15 residues. J was trimmed by 3 bases and V by 6 bases; bases with no gene match: 10. This sample was taken from a study of T cells after yellow fever vaccination. Study as a whole: For low cell numbers, libraries were made with SMART-Seq v4 Ultra Low Input.

Study-wide results and caveats: Peaking faster, on day 5 versus 15, the secondary response was nonetheless weaker.

The genes are TRBV6-2 or TRBV6-3 and TRBJ2-7; 8 bases match TRBD2. The sequence was obtained from a man in his late teens or twenties who received the YFV17D yellow fever vaccine. Sequences were derived from PBMCs, sampled about 49 days after the first yellow fever vaccination. Here the CDR3 reads CASRTSGYRRYEQYF. In nucleotides, the CDR3 is TGTGCCAGCAGAACTAGCGGATACCGCCGCTACGAGCAGTACTTC.